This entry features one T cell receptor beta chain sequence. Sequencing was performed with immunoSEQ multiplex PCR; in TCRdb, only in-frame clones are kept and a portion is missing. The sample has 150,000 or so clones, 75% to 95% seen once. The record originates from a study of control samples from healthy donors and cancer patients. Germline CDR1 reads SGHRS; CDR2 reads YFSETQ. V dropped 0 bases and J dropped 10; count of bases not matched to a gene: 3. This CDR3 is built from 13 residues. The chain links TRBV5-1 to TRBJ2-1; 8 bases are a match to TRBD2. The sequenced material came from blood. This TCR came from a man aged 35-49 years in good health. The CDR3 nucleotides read TGCGCCAGCAGCTTGGCGTTAGCGGGGGAGCAGTTCTTC. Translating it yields CASSLALAGEQFF.